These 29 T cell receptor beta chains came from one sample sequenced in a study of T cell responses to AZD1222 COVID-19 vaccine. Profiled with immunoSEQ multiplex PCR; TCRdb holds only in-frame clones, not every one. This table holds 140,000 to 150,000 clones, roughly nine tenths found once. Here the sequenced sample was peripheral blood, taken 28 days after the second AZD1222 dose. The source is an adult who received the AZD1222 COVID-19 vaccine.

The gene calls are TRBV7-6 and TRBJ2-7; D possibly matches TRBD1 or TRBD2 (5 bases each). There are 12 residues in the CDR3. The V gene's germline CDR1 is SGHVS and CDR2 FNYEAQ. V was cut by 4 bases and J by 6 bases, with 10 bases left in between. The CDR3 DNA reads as TGTGCCAGCAGCTCCCAGGGAGTCGAGCAGTACTTC. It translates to CASSSQGVEQYF.

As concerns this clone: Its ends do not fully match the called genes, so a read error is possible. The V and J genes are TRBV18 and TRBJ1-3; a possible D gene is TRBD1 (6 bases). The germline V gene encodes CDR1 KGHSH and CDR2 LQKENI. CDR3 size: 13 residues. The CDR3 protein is CASSPQGRNTIYF. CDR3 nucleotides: TGTGCCAGCTCTCCACAGGGTCGAAACACCATATATTTT.

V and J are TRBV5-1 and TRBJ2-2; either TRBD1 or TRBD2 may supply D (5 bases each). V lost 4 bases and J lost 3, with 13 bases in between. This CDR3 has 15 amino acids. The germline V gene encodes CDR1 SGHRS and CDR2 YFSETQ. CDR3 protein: CASSLQGRDTGELFF. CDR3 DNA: TGCGCCAGCAGCCTCCAGGGACGCGACACCGGGGAGCTGTTTTTT.

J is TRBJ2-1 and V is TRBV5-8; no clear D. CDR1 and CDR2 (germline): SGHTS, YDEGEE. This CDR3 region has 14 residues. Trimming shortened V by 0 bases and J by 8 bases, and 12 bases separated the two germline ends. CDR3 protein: CASSLARATDEQFF. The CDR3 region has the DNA TGTGCCAGCAGCTTGGCCCGAGCGACGGATGAGCAGTTCTTC.

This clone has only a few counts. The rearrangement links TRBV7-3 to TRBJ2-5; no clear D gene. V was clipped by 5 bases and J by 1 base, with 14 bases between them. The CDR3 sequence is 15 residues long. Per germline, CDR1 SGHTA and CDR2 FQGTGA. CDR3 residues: CASSAVTVLQETQYF. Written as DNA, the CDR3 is TGTGCCAGCAGCGCGGTAACAGTTCTCCAAGAGACCCAGTACTTC.

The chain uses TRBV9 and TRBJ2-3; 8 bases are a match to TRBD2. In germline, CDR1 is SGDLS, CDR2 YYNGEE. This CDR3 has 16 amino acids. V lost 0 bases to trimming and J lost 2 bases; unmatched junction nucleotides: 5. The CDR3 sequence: CASSVVASGFTDTQYF. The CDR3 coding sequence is TGTGCCAGCAGCGTAGTGGCTAGCGGGTTCACAGATACGCAGTATTTT. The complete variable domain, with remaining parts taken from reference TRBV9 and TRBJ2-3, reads DSGVTQTPKHLITATGQRVTLRCSPRSGDLSVYWYQQSLDQGLQFLIQYYNGEERAKGNILERFSAQQFPDLHSELNLSSLELGDSALYFCASSVVASGFTDTQYFGPGTRLTVL.

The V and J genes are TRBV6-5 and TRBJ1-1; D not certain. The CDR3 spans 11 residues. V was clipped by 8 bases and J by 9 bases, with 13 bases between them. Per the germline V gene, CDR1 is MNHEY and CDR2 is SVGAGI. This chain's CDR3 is CASENVNQAFF. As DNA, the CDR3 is TGTGCCAGCGAGAACGTTAATCAAGCTTTCTTT.

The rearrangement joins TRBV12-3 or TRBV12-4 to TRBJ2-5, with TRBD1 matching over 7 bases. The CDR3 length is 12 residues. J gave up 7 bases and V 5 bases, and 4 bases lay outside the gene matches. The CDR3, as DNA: TGTGCCAGCAGTGTTAACAGGGGGACCCAGTACTTC. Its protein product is CASSVNRGTQYF.

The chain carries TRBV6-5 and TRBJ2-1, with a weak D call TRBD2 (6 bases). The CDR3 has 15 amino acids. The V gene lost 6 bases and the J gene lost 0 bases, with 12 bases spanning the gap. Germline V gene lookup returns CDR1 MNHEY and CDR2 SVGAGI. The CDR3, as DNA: TGTGCCAGCAGATTAGCGACTAGCTCCTACAATGAGCAGTTCTTC. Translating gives CASRLATSSYNEQFF.

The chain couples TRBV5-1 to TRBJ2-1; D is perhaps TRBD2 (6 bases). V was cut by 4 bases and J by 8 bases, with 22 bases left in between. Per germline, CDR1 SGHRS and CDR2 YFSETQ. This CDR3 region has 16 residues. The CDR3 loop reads CASSHQRVVYSDEQFF. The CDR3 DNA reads TGCGCCAGCAGCCACCAGCGGGTCGTGTATAGCGATGAGCAGTTCTTC.

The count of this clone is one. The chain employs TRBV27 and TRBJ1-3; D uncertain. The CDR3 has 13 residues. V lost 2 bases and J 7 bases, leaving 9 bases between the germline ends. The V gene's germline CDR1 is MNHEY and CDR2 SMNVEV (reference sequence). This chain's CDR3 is CASSLGMGNTIYF. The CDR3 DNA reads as TGTGCCAGCAGTTTAGGTATGGGGAACACCATATATTTT.

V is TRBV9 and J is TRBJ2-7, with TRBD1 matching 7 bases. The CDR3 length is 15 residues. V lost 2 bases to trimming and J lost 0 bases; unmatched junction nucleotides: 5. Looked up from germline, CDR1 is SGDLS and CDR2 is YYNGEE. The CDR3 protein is CASSVSAGGSYEQYF. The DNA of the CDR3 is TGTGCCAGCAGCGTTTCAGCAGGGGGCTCCTACGAGCAGTACTTC.

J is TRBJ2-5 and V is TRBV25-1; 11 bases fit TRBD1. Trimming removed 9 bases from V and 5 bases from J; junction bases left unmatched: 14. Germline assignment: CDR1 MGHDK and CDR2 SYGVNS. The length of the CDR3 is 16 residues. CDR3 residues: CAREGKGQGALETQYF. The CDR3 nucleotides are TGTGCCAGAGAGGGGAAAGGACAGGGGGCCTTGGAGACCCAGTACTTC.

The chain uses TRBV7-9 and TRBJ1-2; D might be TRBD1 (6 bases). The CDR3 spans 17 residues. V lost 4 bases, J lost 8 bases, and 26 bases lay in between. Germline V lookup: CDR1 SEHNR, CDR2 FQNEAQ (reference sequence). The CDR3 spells CASSWGGVQGTSDGYTF. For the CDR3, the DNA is TGTGCCAGCAGCTGGGGGGGGGTACAGGGCACCTCCGACGGCTACACCTTC.

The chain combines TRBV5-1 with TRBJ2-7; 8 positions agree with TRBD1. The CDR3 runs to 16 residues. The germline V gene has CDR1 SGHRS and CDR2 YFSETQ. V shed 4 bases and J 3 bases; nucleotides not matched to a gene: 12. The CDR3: CASSGNAGGLNYEQYF. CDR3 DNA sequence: TGCGCCAGCAGCGGGAATGCAGGGGGCCTTAACTACGAGCAGTACTTC. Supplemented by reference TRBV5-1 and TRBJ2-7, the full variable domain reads KAGVTQTPRYLIKTRGQQVTLSCSPISGHRSVSWYQQTPGQGLQFLFEYFSETQRNKGNFPGRFSGRQFSNSRSEMNVSTLELGDSALYLCASSGNAGGLNYEQYFGPGTRLTVT.

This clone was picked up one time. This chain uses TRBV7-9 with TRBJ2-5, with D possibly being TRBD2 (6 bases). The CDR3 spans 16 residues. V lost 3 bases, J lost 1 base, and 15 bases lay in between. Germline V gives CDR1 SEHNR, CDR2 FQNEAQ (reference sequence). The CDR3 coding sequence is TGTGCCAGCAGCTTCTTCGCTAGCGAGATCCAAGAGACCCAGTACTTC. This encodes CASSFFASEIQETQYF.

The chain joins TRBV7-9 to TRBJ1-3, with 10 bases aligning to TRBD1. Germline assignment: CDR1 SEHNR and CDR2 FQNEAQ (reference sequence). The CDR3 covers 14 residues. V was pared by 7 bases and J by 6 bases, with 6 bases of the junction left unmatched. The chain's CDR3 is CASTSTGGENTIYF. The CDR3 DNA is TGTGCCAGCACCTCGACAGGGGGCGAAAACACCATATATTTT.

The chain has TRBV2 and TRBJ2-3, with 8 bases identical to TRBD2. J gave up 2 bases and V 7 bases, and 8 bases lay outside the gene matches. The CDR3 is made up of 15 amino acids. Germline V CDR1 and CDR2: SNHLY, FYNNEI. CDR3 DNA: TGTGCCAGCAATCAAGAGCGGGGGACCACAGATACGCAGTATTTT. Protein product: CASNQERGTTDTQYF.

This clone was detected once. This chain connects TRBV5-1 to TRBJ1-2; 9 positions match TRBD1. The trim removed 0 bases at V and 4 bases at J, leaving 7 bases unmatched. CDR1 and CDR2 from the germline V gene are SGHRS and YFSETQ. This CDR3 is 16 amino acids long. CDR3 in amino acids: CASSLGLLDRGYGYTF. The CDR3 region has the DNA TGCGCCAGCAGCTTGGGGCTCCTGGACAGGGGCTATGGCTACACCTTC.

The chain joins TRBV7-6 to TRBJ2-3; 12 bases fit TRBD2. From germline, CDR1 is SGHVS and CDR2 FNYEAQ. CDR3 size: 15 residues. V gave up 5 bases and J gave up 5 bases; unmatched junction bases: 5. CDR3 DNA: TGTGCCAGCAGCCGACTAGCGGGAGTGGGAGATACGCAGTATTTT. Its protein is CASSRLAGVGDTQYF. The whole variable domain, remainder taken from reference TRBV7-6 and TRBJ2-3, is GAGVSQSPRYKVTKRGQDVALRCDPISGHVSLYWYRQALGQGPEFLTYFNYEAQQDKSGLPNDRFSAERPEGSISTLTIQRTEQRDSAMYRCASSRLAGVGDTQYFGPGTRLTVL.

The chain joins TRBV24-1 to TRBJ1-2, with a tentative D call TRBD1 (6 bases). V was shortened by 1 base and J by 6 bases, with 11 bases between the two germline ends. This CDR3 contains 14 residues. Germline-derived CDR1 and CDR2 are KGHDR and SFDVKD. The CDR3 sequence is CATSDFPRDNGYTF. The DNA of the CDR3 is TGTGCCACCAGTGATTTTCCCAGGGACAATGGCTACACCTTC.

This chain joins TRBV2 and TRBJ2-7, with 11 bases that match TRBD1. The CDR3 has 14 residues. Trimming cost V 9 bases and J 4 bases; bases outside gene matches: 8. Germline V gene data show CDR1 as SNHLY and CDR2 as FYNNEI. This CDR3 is CASKFGTGGYEQYF. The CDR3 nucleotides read TGTGCCAGTAAGTTCGGGACAGGGGGATACGAGCAGTACTTC.

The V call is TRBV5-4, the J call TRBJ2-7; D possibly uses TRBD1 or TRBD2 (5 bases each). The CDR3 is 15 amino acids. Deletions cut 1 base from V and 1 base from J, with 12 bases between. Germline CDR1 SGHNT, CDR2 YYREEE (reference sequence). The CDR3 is CASSLRDLSSYEQYF. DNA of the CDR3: TGTGCCAGCAGCTTGCGGGACCTGAGTTCCTACGAGCAGTACTTC. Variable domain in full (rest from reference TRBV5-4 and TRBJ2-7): ETGVTQSPTHLIKTRGQQVTLRCSSQSGHNTVSWYQQALGQGPQFIFQYYREEENGRGNFPPRFSGLQFPNYSSELNVNALELDDSALYLCASSLRDLSSYEQYFGPGTRLTVT.

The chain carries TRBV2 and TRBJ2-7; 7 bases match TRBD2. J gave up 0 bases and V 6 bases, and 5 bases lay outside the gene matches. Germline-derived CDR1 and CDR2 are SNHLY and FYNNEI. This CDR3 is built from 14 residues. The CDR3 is CASRGTSASYEQYF. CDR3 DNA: TGTGCCAGCAGGGGAACTAGCGCCTCCTACGAGCAGTACTTC. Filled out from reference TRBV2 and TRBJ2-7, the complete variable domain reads EPEVTQTPSHQVTQMGQEVILRCVPISNHLYFYWYRQILGQKVEFLVSFYNNEISEKSEIFDDQFSVERPDGSNFTLKIRSTKLEDSAMYFCASRGTSASYEQYFGPGTRLTVT.

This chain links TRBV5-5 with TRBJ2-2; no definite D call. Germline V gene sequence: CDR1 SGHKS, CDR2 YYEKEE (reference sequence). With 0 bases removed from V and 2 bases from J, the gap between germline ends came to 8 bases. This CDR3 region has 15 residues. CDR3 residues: CASSLAQSNTGELFF. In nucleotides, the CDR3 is TGTGCCAGCAGCTTGGCACAGTCCAACACCGGGGAGCTGTTTTTT.

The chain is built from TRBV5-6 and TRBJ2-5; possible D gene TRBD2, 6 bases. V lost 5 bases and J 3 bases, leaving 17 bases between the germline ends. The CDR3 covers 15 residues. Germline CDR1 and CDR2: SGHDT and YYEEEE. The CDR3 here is CASSLLLRGEETQYF. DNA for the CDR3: TGTGCCAGCAGTCTCTTACTGCGCGGGGAAGAGACCCAGTACTTC.

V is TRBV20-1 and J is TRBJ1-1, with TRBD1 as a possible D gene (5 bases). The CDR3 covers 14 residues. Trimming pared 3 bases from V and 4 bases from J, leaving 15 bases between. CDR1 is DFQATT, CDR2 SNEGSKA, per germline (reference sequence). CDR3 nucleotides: TGCAGTGCTAGTGGGGACGGGGTGGGCACTGAAGCTTTCTTT. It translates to CSASGDGVGTEAFF.

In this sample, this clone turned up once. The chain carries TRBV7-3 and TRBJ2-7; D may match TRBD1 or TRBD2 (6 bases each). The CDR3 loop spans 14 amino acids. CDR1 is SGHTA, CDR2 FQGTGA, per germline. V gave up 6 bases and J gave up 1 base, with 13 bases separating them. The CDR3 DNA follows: TGTGCCAGCAGTGAGGGGGGCCGTTCCTACGAGCAGTACTTC. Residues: CASSEGGRSYEQYF.

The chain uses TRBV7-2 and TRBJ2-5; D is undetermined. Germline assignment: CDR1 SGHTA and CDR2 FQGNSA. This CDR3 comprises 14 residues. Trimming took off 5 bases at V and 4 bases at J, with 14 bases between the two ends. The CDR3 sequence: CASSTPPVAETQYF. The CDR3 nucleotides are TGTGCCAGCAGCACCCCGCCGGTTGCAGAGACCCAGTACTTC.